Reported below is one TCR beta chain. The antigen it recognizes is unknown. Possible read error: a much larger clone is one base away. The germline V gene sets CDR1 to MNHEY and CDR2 to SVGEGT. V is cut by 5 bases and J by 6 bases, and the space between the germline ends is 16 bases. Spanning cysteine to phenylalanine, the CDR3 consists of 14 amino acids. Only the CDR3 DNA stays, 42 bases, in frame from base 1. This entry is derived from a study of blood T cells in healthy people across ages (dated by TCRdb to about 2015). At the level of the whole study: In model experiments, roughly one uniquely barcoded TCR beta cDNA molecule per two T cells was captured by template switching. To track age-related changes in TCR beta repertoire diversity, the study relied on deep sequencing normalized with unique cDNA molecular identifiers. The donors were divided into four age groups: young (average approximately 16 years), middle-aged (under 40), aged (about 56) and long-lived (about 90). Two additional independent replicas of 1 million unique cDNA reads from the same blood draw were analyzed for two donors (one aged 18 to 30 and one aged 80 or older). To avoid experimental bias, donors of different ages were randomly spread across the sequencing lanes.

Libraries were made using 5' RACE. The sample was run on an Illumina HiSeq 2500. A second PCR of roughly 6 to 12 cycles was performed with a sample-barcoded 5' primer and a J-beta primer mix. A template-switch 5' adaptor carrying 12 random nucleotides introduced a unique molecular identifier onto each TCR beta cDNA molecule. At least 2.5 million CDR3-containing paired-end reads were obtained from each sample. All of the RNA was converted into first-strand cDNA using the Mint cDNA synthesis kit, with a TRBC-specific oligonucleotide serving as the primer. Following uracil-DNA glycosylase treatment, all cDNA underwent a first 18-cycle PCR with the universal primers M1SS and BC2_uni_R. The published analysis was carried out like this. For normalization, 1 million high-quality reads were randomly selected from each sample, with every read carrying a distinct molecular identifier. Reads sharing molecular identifiers were discarded rather than binned into consensus sequences. MiTCR, run with a Q25 quality threshold and the strictest error-elimination algorithm, handled CDR3 identification, clonotype clustering and error correction. A nonparametric unseen species model with Euler transformation was used to estimate a lower bound on total TCR beta diversity. TCRdb trimmed the raw reads at Q25, called clones with MiXCR and kept productive beta chains. Rows matching on CDR3 protein sequence are summarized as one entry with the most common DNA and genes. These V and J calls derive from TCRdb rather than the authors' analysis. The sample profile shows hundreds of thousands of distinct CDR3 sequences; about 48% of them were found once. Jointly, the top ten make up roughly 37% of the sample.

What the authors observed across the whole study: Because donor CMV infection status was unknown, age-related changes in expanded clonotypes were potentially confounded. The percentage of naive T cells measured by flow cytometry correlated strongly with observed TCR beta diversity. Bulk unsorted PBMC profiling prevented conclusive comparison of naive and antigen-experienced compartments. Compared with the aged group, the long-lived group had more naive CD4+ T cells, fewer expanded clones and increased TCR diversity, suggesting age selection. As age increased, observed TCR beta diversity per million T cells dropped in a roughly linear way, and a significant reduction was already evident by age about 40. Estimates of total diversity based on one million sequenced T cells were considered lower bounds and underestimates.

The donors were roughly 40 Caucasian individuals from Russia, aged roughly 6 to 100 years, who were systemically healthy. Each donor gave 9.5 to 10 milliliters of peripheral blood, drawn into EDTA-treated Vacutainer tubes. Ficoll-Paque density-gradient centrifugation was used to isolate PBMCs, with at least 6 million per sample. Total RNA was extracted from PBMCs with Trizol reagent, with at least 5 micrograms obtained per sample. For every donor, flow cytometry on a PBMC aliquot measured the percentage of naive CD45RAhigh/CD27high T cells. Sequences were obtained from blood. This receptor was identified in an elderly man in good health. The chain is assembled from TRBV6-2 or TRBV6-3 and TRBJ1-2; no D gene can be assigned with confidence. The CDR3 in this case is CASSLEWANDGYTF. DNA sequence: TGTGCCAGCAGTCTCGAGTGGGCGAACGATGGCTACACCTTC.